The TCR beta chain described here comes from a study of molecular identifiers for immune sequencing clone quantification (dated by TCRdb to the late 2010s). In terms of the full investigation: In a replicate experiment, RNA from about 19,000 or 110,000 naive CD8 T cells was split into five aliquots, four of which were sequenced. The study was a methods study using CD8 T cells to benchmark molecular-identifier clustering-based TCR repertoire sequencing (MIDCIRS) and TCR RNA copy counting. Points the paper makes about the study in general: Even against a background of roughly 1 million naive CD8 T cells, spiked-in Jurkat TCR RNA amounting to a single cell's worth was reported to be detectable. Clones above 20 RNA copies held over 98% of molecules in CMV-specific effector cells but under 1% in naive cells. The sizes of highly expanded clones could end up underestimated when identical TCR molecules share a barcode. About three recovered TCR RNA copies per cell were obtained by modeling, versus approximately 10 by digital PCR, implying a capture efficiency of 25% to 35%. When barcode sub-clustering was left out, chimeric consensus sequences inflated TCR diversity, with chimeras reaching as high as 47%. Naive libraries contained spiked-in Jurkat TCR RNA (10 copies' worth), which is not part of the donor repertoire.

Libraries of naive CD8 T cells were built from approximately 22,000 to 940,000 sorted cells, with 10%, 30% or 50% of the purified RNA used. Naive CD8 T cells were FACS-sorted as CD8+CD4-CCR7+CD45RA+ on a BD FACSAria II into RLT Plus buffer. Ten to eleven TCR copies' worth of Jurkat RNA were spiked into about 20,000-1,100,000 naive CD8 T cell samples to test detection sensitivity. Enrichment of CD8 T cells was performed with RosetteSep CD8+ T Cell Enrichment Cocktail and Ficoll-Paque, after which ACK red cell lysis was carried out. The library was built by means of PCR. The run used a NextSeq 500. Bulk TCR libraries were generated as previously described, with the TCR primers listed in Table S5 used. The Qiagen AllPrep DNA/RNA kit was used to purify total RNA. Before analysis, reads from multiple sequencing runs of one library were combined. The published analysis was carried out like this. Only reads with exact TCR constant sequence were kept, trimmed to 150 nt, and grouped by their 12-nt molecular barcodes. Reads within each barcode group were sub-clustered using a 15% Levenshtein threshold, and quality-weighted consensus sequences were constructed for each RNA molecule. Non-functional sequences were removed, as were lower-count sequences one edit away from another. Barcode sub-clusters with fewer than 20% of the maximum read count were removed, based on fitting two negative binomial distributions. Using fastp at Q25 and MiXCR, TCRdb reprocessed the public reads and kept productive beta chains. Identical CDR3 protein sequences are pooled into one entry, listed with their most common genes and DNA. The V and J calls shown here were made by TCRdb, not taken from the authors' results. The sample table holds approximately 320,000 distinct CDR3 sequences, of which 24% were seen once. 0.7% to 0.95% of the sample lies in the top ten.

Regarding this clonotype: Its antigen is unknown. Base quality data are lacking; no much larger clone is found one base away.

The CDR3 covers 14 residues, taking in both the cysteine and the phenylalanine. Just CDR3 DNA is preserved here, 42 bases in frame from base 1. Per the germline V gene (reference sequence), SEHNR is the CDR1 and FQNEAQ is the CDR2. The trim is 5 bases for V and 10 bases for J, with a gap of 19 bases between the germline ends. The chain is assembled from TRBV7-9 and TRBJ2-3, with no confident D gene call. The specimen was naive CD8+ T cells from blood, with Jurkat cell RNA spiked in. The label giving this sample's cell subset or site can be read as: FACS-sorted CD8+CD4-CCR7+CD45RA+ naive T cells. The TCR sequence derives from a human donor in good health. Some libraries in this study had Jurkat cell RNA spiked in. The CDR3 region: CASSPMPGMDPQYF. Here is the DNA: TGTGCCAGCAGCCCAATGCCTGGTATGGATCCGCAGTATTTT.